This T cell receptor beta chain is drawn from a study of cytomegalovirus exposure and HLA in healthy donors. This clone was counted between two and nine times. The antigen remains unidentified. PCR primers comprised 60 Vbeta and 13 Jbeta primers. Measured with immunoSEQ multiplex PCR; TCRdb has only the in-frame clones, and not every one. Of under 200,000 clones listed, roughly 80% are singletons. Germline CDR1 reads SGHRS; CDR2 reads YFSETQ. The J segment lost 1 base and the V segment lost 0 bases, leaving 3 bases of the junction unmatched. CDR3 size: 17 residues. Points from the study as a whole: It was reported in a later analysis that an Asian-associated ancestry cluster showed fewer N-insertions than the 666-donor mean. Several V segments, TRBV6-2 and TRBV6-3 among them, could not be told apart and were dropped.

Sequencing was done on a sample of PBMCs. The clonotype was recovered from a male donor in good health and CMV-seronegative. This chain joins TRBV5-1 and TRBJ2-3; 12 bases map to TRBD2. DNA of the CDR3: TGCGCCAGCAGCTTGGAACTAGCGGGAGGAGGCACAGATACGCAGTATTTT. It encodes CASSLELAGGGTDTQYF. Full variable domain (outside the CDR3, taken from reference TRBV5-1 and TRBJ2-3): KAGVTQTPRYLIKTRGQQVTLSCSPISGHRSVSWYQQTPGQGLQFLFEYFSETQRNKGNFPGRFSGRQFSNSRSEMNVSTLELGDSALYLCASSLELAGGGTDTQYFGPGTRLTVL.